The sequence of this TCR beta chain was determined in a study of CD8 T cells in Susac syndrome. Random hexamers served to reverse transcribe roughly 0.5 to 1 ug RNA. MiXCR was run by TCRdb on the immunoSEQ multiplex PCR reads, yielding one entry per CDR3 protein. The table has about 190,000 distinct CDR3 sequences, under 95% seen once. The clonotype was recovered from a human donor in good health. Sequencing input: CD4+ T cells from PBMCs.

The CDR3 loop reads CSARAERWSGGSYNEQFF. The CDR3 coding sequence is TGCAGTGCTAGAGCGGAGCGATGGTCCGGAGGGTCCTACAATGAGCAGTTCTTC. The J gene is TRBJ2-1, the V gene TRBV20-1; the D gene is possibly TRBD2 (6 bases). From germline, CDR1 is DFQATT and CDR2 SNEGSKA (reference sequence). This CDR3 comprises 18 residues. Trimming took 1 base from V and 1 from J, leaving 20 bases between them.